The following is a T cell receptor (beta chain) sequence with its context. Its antigen is currently unknown. The data are from a study of OX40 agonist ivuxolimab in advanced cancers. Looking at the study overall: Patients assigned to dose escalation were diagnosed with hepatocellular carcinoma, melanoma, renal cell or head and neck cancer. Study results and limitations: CD8+ T cells averaged more expanded clones than CD4+. Partial responders treated at 0.1-3.0 mg/kg exhibited clonal expansion among the lowest measured.

Repertoires were generated with immunoSEQ multiplex PCR, while TCRdb's copy carries only in-frame clones and drops some. Here the sample spans around 24,000 clones, around 79% being singletons. This CDR3 region has 15 residues. Per the germline V gene, CDR1 is LGHNA and CDR2 is YNFKEQ. V shed 0 bases and J shed 4 bases, with 12 bases lying between them. The clonotype originates from an adult with an advanced solid tumor such as melanoma, head and neck, liver or kidney cancer. The gene calls are TRBV4-2 and TRBJ1-2; possible D gene TRBD1, 6 bases. The starting material was CD4+ or CD8+ T cells sorted from blood, obtained in a trial of the OX40 agonist ivuxolimab. CDR3 amino acids: CASSQDRGASYGYTF. As DNA, the CDR3 is TGTGCCAGCAGCCAAGATAGGGGGGCCAGCTATGGCTACACCTTC.